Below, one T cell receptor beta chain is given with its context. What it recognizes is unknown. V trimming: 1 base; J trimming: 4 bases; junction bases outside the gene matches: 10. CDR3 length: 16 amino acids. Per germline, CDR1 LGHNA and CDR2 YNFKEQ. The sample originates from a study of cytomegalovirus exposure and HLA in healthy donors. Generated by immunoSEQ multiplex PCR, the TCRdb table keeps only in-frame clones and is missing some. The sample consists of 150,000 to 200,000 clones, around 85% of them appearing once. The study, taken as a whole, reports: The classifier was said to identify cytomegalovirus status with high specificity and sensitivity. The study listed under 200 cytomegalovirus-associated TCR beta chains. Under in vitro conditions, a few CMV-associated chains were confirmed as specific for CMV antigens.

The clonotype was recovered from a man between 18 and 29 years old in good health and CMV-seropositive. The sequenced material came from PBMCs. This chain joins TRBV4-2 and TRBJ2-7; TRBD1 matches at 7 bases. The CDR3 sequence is CASSQAHSTGPYEQYF. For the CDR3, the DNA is TGTGCCAGCAGCCAAGCCCATTCGACAGGGCCTTACGAGCAGTACTTC.